This T cell receptor beta chain was recovered during a study of CD8 T cells in ankylosing spondylitis. Libraries of TCR beta came from quantitative 5'-RACE with molecular barcodes. Each CDR3 protein gets one entry after TCRdb re-called the 5' RACE reads with MiXCR. The sample lists 450,000 to 550,000 distinct CDR3 sequences, roughly 5.2% occurring once. This clonotype was counted at least ten times. The antigen is not known. The study's findings and limits: There was a TCR beta motif, made of several highly homologous variants, that appeared characteristic of ankylosing spondylitis blood. Disease-linked clones were reportedly significantly enriched in matched ankylosing spondylitis synovial fluid. The disease-linked clones had a CD8+ phenotype and low blood frequencies.

The sequencing input was blood, either unsorted or a sorted T cell fraction (not recorded which). This sequence originates from a male donor with ankylosing spondylitis.

CDR3: CASSIGLAGTYEQYF. In DNA, the CDR3 is TGTGCCAGCAGCATCGGACTAGCGGGAACCTACGAGCAGTACTTC. This sequence joins TRBV9 and TRBJ2-7, with 12 bases identical to TRBD2. The ends lost 4 bases at V and 2 bases at J; junction bases unmatched: 4. CDR1 is SGDLS, CDR2 YYNGEE, per germline. This CDR3 region has 15 residues. Together with reference TRBV9 and TRBJ2-7, the CDR3 gives the full variable domain: DSGVTQTPKHLITATGQRVTLRCSPRSGDLSVYWYQQSLDQGLQFLIQYYNGEERAKGNILERFSAQQFPDLHSELNLSSLELGDSALYFCASSIGLAGTYEQYFGPGTRLTVT.